The rows below give T cell receptor beta chains drawn from one sample of a study of neurological immune-mediated disorders. TCRdb re-called the 5' RACE reads through MiXCR, storing one row per CDR3 protein. The repertoire has tens of thousands of distinct CDR3 sequences, 10% of them found once; the top ten carry roughly 1.8%. Sample: PBMCs. Receptors originate from a man aged 35 to 55 in good health. Each CDR3 is given with its conserved first and last residue. A D gene is named only where the DNA matches it firmly. Where a row states a size, it is once, few, many or the class of an expanded clone; other rows omit it.

D	size	V	J	DNA	CDR3
NA	many	TRBV7-9	TRBJ2-7	TGTGCCAGCAGCCACAGGCGCGCAGGCCTTATCTCCTACGAGCAGTACTTC	CASSHRRAGLISYEQYF
NA	NA	TRBV7-3	TRBJ2-2	TGTGCCAGCGAACTCGGGACGGCAAACACCGGGGAGCTGTTTTTT	CASELGTANTGELFF
TRBD2	NA	TRBV28	TRBJ2-3	TGTGCCAGCAGTTTAGGGCTAGCGGGGATAGATACGCAGTATTTT	CASSLGLAGIDTQYF
TRBD2	many	TRBV24-1	TRBJ2-5	TGTGCCACCAGTGACGCCGGGACTAGCGGGCGAGGGACCCAGTACTTC	CATSDAGTSGRGTQYF
TRBD1	many	TRBV12-3/TRBV12-4	TRBJ2-7	TGTGCCAGCAGAACGGGACAGACATACGAGCAGTACTTC	CASRTGQTYEQYF
NA	few	TRBV28	TRBJ1-4	TGTGCCACGAATTTTAATGAAAAACTGTTTTTT	CATNFNEKLFF
NA	many	TRBV5-5	TRBJ1-5	TGTGCCAGCAGCTCAGGGTTACAAGCGTCCGGCAATCAGCCCCAGCATTTT	CASSSGLQASGNQPQHF
NA	NA	TRBV3-1	TRBJ2-7	TGTGCCAGCAGCCCCCGGGGTATCGCTTCCTACGAGCAGTACTTC	CASSPRGIASYEQYF
TRBD2	many	TRBV12-5	TRBJ2-3	TGTGCTAGTGCCATCCTTGGCGGGGGGGAGGATACGCAGTATTTT	CASAILGGGEDTQYF
NA	once	TRBV25-1	TRBJ1-1	TGTGCCAGCACTTCAAGGACATGTGGGTTACTGGACACTGAAGCTTTCTTT	CASTSRTCGLLDTEAFF
TRBD1	many	TRBV20-1	TRBJ1-2	TGCAGTGCTAAGGGACAGGTTTACTACACCTTC	CSAKGQVYYTF
NA	many	TRBV5-4	TRBJ2-3	TGTGCCAGCAGCTTGTTCGCACGCACAGATACGCAGTATTTT	CASSLFARTDTQYF
TRBD1	many	TRBV18	TRBJ1-1	TGTGCCAGCTCGCGGGGGGACAGAAAGGACACTGAAGCTTTCTTT	CASSRGDRKDTEAFF
NA	many	TRBV29-1	TRBJ2-5	TGCAGCGCCGCCCAAGAGACCCAGTACTTC	CSAAQETQYF
NA	many	TRBV20-1	TRBJ2-4	TGCAGTGCTAGAGTCGAAGGACCGGACATTCAGTACTTC	CSARVEGPDIQYF
NA	many	TRBV5-1	TRBJ2-2	TGCGCCAGCAGCTTGGAGGACCGTGGCGTGGCCGGGGAGCTGTTTTTT	CASSLEDRGVAGELFF
NA	many	TRBV5-1	TRBJ2-7	TGCGCCAGCAGCTTGGTGGCTAGCAGTGGGAACTACGAGCAGTACTTC	CASSLVASSGNYEQYF
NA	many	TRBV15	TRBJ1-1	TGTGCCACCAGCAGAGGGGGGGGGAGTACTGAAGCTTTCTTT	CATSRGGGSTEAFF
TRBD2	many	TRBV5-1	TRBJ2-1	TGCGCCAGCAGCTTTGAGCACGGGGGGTACAATGAGCAGTTCTTC	CASSFEHGGYNEQFF
NA	NA	TRBV7-9	TRBJ2-5	TGTGCCAGCAGCTTCTCGGTTGGAGCAGAAGAGACCCAGTACTTC	CASSFSVGAEETQYF
NA	many	TRBV6-5	TRBJ2-7	TGTGCCAGCAGTTACTTTAACAGCTACGAGCAGTACTTC	CASSYFNSYEQYF
NA	many	TRBV6-1	TRBJ2-1	TGTGCCACTCTGGACTTGGGTAATGAGCAGTTCTTC	CATLDLGNEQFF
TRBD2	many	TRBV7-9	TRBJ2-7	TGTGCCACCGGACCGGGACTAGCGGGAGACGGGGCCTACGAGCAGTACTTC	CATGPGLAGDGAYEQYF
NA	many	TRBV14	TRBJ2-3	TGTGCCAGCAGCCAAGATCGGGGCAGCCTACTACCCACAGATACGCAGTATTTT	CASSQDRGSLLPTDTQYF
NA	many	TRBV28	TRBJ2-3	TGTGCCAGCAGTCCCAACTCCCATCGTGATACGCAGTATTTT	CASSPNSHRDTQYF
NA	many	TRBV5-1	TRBJ2-1	TGCGCCAGCAGCTTGGGGGAAGGTCCCCACAATGAGCAGTTCTTC	CASSLGEGPHNEQFF
NA	many	TRBV7-2	TRBJ2-2	TGTGCCAGCAGCTTAAGGGGGGGCCCCGGGGAGCTGTTTTTT	CASSLRGGPGELFF
TRBD1	many	TRBV5-1	TRBJ2-1	TGCGCCAGCAGCCCGGGACAGGGGGTTGAGCAGTTCTTC	CASSPGQGVEQFF
TRBD1	many	TRBV7-3	TRBJ1-2	TGTGCCAGCAGCCTCCGGGACAGGGTAGATAACTATGGCTACACCTTC	CASSLRDRVDNYGYTF
NA	many	TRBV6-5	TRBJ1-1	TGTGCCAGCAGTTACGGGGTCCGTAACACTGAAGCTTTCTTT	CASSYGVRNTEAFF
TRBD2	many	TRBV7-9	TRBJ2-1	TGTGCCAGCAGCCCGGGGGGGTTGGGGGCGCCCAATGAGCAGTTCTTC	CASSPGGLGAPNEQFF
TRBD2	many	TRBV5-1	TRBJ2-1	TGCGCCAGCAGCTTGTTCCAGACTAGCGGGAATGAGCAGTTCTTC	CASSLFQTSGNEQFF
TRBD2	many	TRBV5-1	TRBJ2-1	TGCGCCAGCAGCTCGTCCGGGACTAGCAATAATGAGCAGTTCTTC	CASSSSGTSNNEQFF
TRBD2	many	TRBV2	TRBJ2-7	TGTGCCAGCAGTGAGCGGCTAGCGGGGCCTCTCTACGAGCAGTACTTC	CASSERLAGPLYEQYF
NA	many	TRBV12-3/TRBV12-4	TRBJ1-1	TGTGCCAGCAGTGTGGGCCCGACAACTGAAGCTTTCTTT	CASSVGPTTEAFF
NA	many	TRBV6-5	TRBJ2-2	TGTGCCAGCAGTAACAGCGAGAACACCGGGGAGCTGTTTTTT	CASSNSENTGELFF
NA	few	TRBV14	TRBJ2-1	TGTGCCAGCAGCCAAGGTCATGAGCAGTTCTTC	CASSQGHEQFF
NA	many	TRBV3-1	TRBJ1-2	TGTGCCAGCAGCCTACTCCCTCTCAGGACAGAGACTGATGGCTACACCTTC	CASSLLPLRTETDGYTF
NA	many	TRBV6-1	TRBJ1-2	TGTGCCAGCAGTCGTCAGGAGGGCACTGGCTATGGCTACACCTTC	CASSRQEGTGYGYTF
NA	many	TRBV7-9	TRBJ1-1	TGTGCCAGCACCAGGGACTCCAACACTGAAGCTTTCTTT	CASTRDSNTEAFF
NA	many	TRBV7-8	TRBJ2-7	TGTGCCAGCAGCTTAGCGCAGGGCCACGAGCAGTACTTC	CASSLAQGHEQYF
NA	many	TRBV3-1	TRBJ1-1	TGTGCCAGCAGCCAAGGGGGGGCTGGGACTGAAGCTTTCTTT	CASSQGGAGTEAFF
TRBD1	many	TRBV7-9	TRBJ2-1	TGTGCCAGCAGGGGGGATGGGACAGCCGCCTCAAACTCCTACAATGAGCAGTTCTTC	CASRGDGTAASNSYNEQFF
NA	few	TRBV7-3	TRBJ2-1	TGTGCCAGCAGCTTATTCGGGGGCTCCTACAATGAGCAGTTCTTC	CASSLFGGSYNEQFF
TRBD1	many	TRBV5-6	TRBJ2-7	TGTGCCAGCAGCTTGTTCCAGGGGGCAGGCTACGAGCAGTACTTC	CASSLFQGAGYEQYF
TRBD1	NA	TRBV2	TRBJ2-7	TGTGCCAACAGTGAAGGGACAGGCTCCTACGAGCAGTACTTC	CANSEGTGSYEQYF
NA	many	TRBV12-3/TRBV12-4	TRBJ1-4	TGTGCCAGCAGTTTAGCCGGTGAAAAACTGTTTTTT	CASSLAGEKLFF
TRBD1	many	TRBV3-1	TRBJ1-1	TGTGCCAGCAGCCAAGAAGCGGGACAGGGGGGCACTGAAGCTTTCTTT	CASSQEAGQGGTEAFF
TRBD1	many	TRBV7-2	TRBJ2-1	TGTGCCAGCAGCTTACCAGGGGGCTATGAGCAGTTCTTC	CASSLPGGYEQFF
TRBD2	many	TRBV6-5	TRBJ2-2	TGTGCCAGCAGCCGTACCAACCCCGGGGGGACCGGGGAGCTGTTTTTT	CASSRTNPGGTGELFF
NA	many	TRBV9	TRBJ2-5	TGTGCCAGCAGCGTAGCTGGTGAGGGCAGGGGAGGCGAGACCCAGTACTTC	CASSVAGEGRGGETQYF
NA	many	TRBV7-3	TRBJ2-1	TGTGCCAGCAGCTGGGGGGGGCGCCACCCCTCCTACAATGAGCAGTTCTTC	CASSWGGRHPSYNEQFF
NA	NA	TRBV12-3/TRBV12-4	TRBJ2-2	TGTGCCAGCAGTTCAGGAACCTACACTGTGGAGCTGTTTTTT	CASSSGTYTVELFF
NA	medium-sized	TRBV7-9	TRBJ2-5	TGTGCCAGCAGCTTCACAGGGACCTCAGAGACCCAGTACTTC	CASSFTGTSETQYF
NA	many	TRBV15	TRBJ2-2	TGTGCCACAGCCGTATCCTCCGCGAACACCGGGGAGCTGTTTTTT	CATAVSSANTGELFF
TRBD2	many	TRBV3-1	TRBJ2-2	TGTGCCAGCAGCCAATCTAGCGGGAATACCGGGGAGCTGTTTTTT	CASSQSSGNTGELFF
TRBD2	many	TRBV20-1	TRBJ2-7	TGCAGTGGACTAGCGGGAGATATGGAGCAGTACTTC	CSGLAGDMEQYF
NA	NA	TRBV27	TRBJ2-1	TGTGCCAGCAGGTCCGGTCGAGAGCAGTTCTTC	CASRSGREQFF
TRBD1	many	TRBV19	TRBJ1-2	TGTGCCAGTAGTGCCGTCCAGGGGGCCGGCTATGGCTACACCTTC	CASSAVQGAGYGYTF